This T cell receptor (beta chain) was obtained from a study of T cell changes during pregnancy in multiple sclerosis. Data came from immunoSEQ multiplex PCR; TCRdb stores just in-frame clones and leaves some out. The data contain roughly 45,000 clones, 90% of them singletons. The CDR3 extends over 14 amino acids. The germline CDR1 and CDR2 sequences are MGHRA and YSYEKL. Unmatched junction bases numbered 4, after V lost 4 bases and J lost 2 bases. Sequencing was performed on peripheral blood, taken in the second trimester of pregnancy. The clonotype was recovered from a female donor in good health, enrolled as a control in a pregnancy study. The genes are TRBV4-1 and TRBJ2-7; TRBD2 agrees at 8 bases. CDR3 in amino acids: CASSPPGGAYEQYF. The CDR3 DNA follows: TGCGCCAGCAGCCCCCCCGGGGGGGCCTACGAGCAGTACTTC.